The 23 T cell receptor beta chains presented below share a single source sample, sequenced in a study of cytomegalovirus exposure and HLA in healthy donors. The PCR used 60 Vbeta and 13 Jbeta primers. Data came from immunoSEQ multiplex PCR; TCRdb stores just in-frame clones and leaves some out. The data show 120,000 or so clones, with around 80% seen just once and approximately 0.22% held by the top ten. Sequencing was performed on PBMCs. These receptors were collected from a man aged 50 or older in good health and CMV-seronegative.

V gene TRBV18 combines with J gene TRBJ2-3; unclear D gene. CDR1 KGHSH and CDR2 LQKENI come from the germline V gene. The CDR3 extends over 15 amino acids. Trimming shortened V by 0 bases and J by 1 base, and 8 bases separated the two germline ends. As DNA, the CDR3 is TGTGCCAGCTCACCACCGGCTGGAGGCACAGATACGCAGTATTTT. It translates to CASSPPAGGTDTQYF.

The chain couples TRBV7-9 to TRBJ2-5; D is perhaps TRBD1 (6 bases). The CDR3 runs to 15 residues. Germline assignment: CDR1 SEHNR and CDR2 FQNEAQ (reference sequence). Deletions cut 2 bases from V and 5 bases from J, with 15 bases between. CDR3 in DNA: TGTGCCAGCAGCTTATGGAGTACGAGGGGGGAGACCCAGTACTTC. It codes for CASSLWSTRGETQYF.

The rearrangement links TRBV6-1 to TRBJ1-6; D gene unclear. The CDR3 length is 16 residues. Germline V lookup: CDR1 MNHNS, CDR2 SASEGT. With 1 base removed from V and 7 bases from J, the gap between germline ends came to 14 bases. This CDR3 reads CASSEERSGRNSPLHF. CDR3 in DNA: TGTGCCAGCAGTGAAGAGAGAAGCGGCAGGAATTCACCCCTCCACTTT.

The chain uses TRBV7-2 and TRBJ2-1; 9 bases are shared with TRBD1. The CDR3 contains 12 residues. The germline V gene has CDR1 SGHTA and CDR2 FQGNSA. The trim removed 4 bases at V and 13 bases at J, leaving 5 bases unmatched. This CDR3 is CASSSPGQGQFF. The CDR3, as DNA: TGTGCCAGCAGCTCCCCGGGACAGGGACAGTTCTTC.

This clone was counted between two and nine times. The genes are TRBV7-2 and TRBJ2-7, with D hard to call. Germline loops: CDR1 SGHTA, CDR2 FQGNSA. The CDR3 consists of 14 residues. V shed 0 bases and J shed 2 bases, with 8 bases lying between them. CDR3 residues: CASSLAQPTYEQYF. CDR3 in DNA: TGTGCCAGCAGCTTAGCACAGCCTACCTACGAGCAGTACTTC.

In this sample, this clone turned up once. The junction does not match germline at one end; this may be a read error. The genes are TRBV2 and TRBJ1-2, with 8 bases fitting TRBD1. CDR1 is SNHLY, CDR2 FYNNEI, per germline. The CDR3 spans 13 residues. CDR3 residues: CEPSTGGLYGYPF. CDR3 nucleotides: TGTGAACCGTCCACAGGGGGACTCTATGGCTACCCCTTC.

The chain joins TRBV6-6 to TRBJ1-1; the match to TRBD1 covers 9 bases. V lost 6 bases, J lost 3 bases, and 5 bases stayed unmatched. Germline CDR1 reads MNHNY; CDR2 reads SVGAGI (reference sequence). The length of the CDR3 is 14 residues. CDR3 in DNA: TGTGCCAGCAGGTGGGACAGGGCAGACACTGAAGCTTTCTTT. It is translated as CASRWDRADTEAFF.

V gene TRBV9 combines with J gene TRBJ2-3, with 10 bases matching TRBD2. The CDR3 runs 16 residues. V was clipped by 0 bases and J by 3 bases; unmatched bases: 4. Germline assignment: CDR1 SGDLS and CDR2 YYNGEE. CDR3 bases: TGTGCCAGCAGCGTAGAGGATAGCGGGAGGACAGATACGCAGTATTTT. It translates to CASSVEDSGRTDTQYF.

The genes are TRBV5-1 and TRBJ2-7, with 12 bases identical to TRBD2. Looked up from germline, CDR1 is SGHRS and CDR2 is YFSETQ. The CDR3 covers 14 residues. The junction had 4 bases not matched to a gene; V was cut back by 5 bases and J by 4 bases. The CDR3 DNA sequence: TGCGCCAGCAGGCCTCTAGCGGGAGGGTACGAGCAGTACTTC. It translates to CASRPLAGGYEQYF.

This chain joins TRBV28 and TRBJ2-2; TRBD1 matches at 11 bases. The germline V gene encodes CDR1 MDHEN and CDR2 SYDVKM. V was clipped by 4 bases and J by 6 bases; unmatched bases: 7. The CDR3 sequence is 16 residues long. The CDR3 reads CASSSPGQGGPGELFF. CDR3 in DNA: TGTGCCAGCAGTTCCCCGGGACAGGGGGGGCCCGGGGAGCTGTTTTTT.

This clone was counted a few times. The chain employs TRBV28 and TRBJ2-5; D is perhaps TRBD1 (6 bases). Trimming removed 2 bases at V and 0 bases at J, with 16 bases between. The CDR3 runs 17 residues. The germline CDR1 and CDR2 sequences are MDHEN and SYDVKM. CDR3 sequence: CASSLRPGAAYQETQYF. In DNA form, the CDR3 reads TGTGCCAGCAGTTTAAGGCCAGGGGCAGCCTACCAAGAGACCCAGTACTTC.

V usage is TRBV7-2 and J usage is TRBJ2-7, with 10 bases lining up with TRBD1. From germline, CDR1 is SGHTA and CDR2 FQGNSA. The CDR3 has 14 amino acids. The V and J ends lost 6 bases and 3 bases, in that order; junction bases with no gene match: 5. CDR3 nucleotides: TGTGCCAGCAGGTCCTGGGACAGGGGCTACGAGCAGTACTTC. It codes for CASRSWDRGYEQYF.

The J gene is TRBJ2-5, the V gene TRBV7-2; a weak D match, TRBD2 (7 bases). The CDR3 sequence is 14 residues long. With 2 bases removed from V and 5 bases from J, the gap between germline ends came to 12 bases. The germline gives CDR1 SGHTA, CDR2 FQGNSA. The CDR3 loop reads CASSLRGGGETQYF. CDR3 nucleotide sequence: TGTGCCAGCAGCTTAAGGGGGGGAGGGGAGACCCAGTACTTC.

The V and J genes are TRBV27 and TRBJ2-3, with 11 bases lining up with TRBD2. The V segment lost 6 bases and the J segment 7 bases; nucleotides outside the gene matches: 12. CDR1 is MNHEY and CDR2 is SMNVEV in the germline V gene (reference sequence). The CDR3 covers 16 residues. CDR3 DNA sequence: TGTGCCAGCAGCCCTTGGGGTCTAGCGGGGGGTAATACGCAGTATTTT. The encoded protein is CASSPWGLAGGNTQYF.

The V and J genes are TRBV2 and TRBJ2-7; the D gene is possibly TRBD2 (5 bases). The CDR3 runs 12 residues. The V gene's germline CDR1 is SNHLY and CDR2 FYNNEI. Trimming pared 9 bases from V and 3 bases from J, leaving 12 bases between. The chain's CDR3 is CASKIGGYEQYF. In nucleotides, the CDR3 is TGTGCCAGTAAAATTGGAGGCTACGAGCAGTACTTC.

V is TRBV7-3 and J is TRBJ2-1, with 11 bases identical to TRBD2. Germline V gene sequence: CDR1 SGHTA, CDR2 FQGTGA. Losses at the gene ends were 5 bases for V and 10 bases for J; bases not matched to a gene: 16. The CDR3 runs 17 residues. CDR3 bases: TGTGCCAGCAGCCCCCGGGTTGGTAGCGGGGGGGCGGGCGAGCAGTTCTTC. Translation gives CASSPRVGSGGAGEQFF.

This clone was seen a few times. This chain joins TRBV6-6 and TRBJ2-5; 7 bases are shared with TRBD2. Germline-derived CDR1 and CDR2 are MNHNY and SVGAGI (reference sequence). Germline trimming cut 2 bases from V and 1 base from J; bases unmatched to any gene: 4. This CDR3 has 15 residues. Here the CDR3 DNA reads TGTGCCAGCAGTTACGGGGGGGGTATCCAAGAGACCCAGTACTTC. Its translation: CASSYGGGIQETQYF.

This sequence joins TRBV6-4 and TRBJ2-5; the match to TRBD2 covers 8 bases. The CDR3 is 15 amino acids. With V trimmed by 4 bases and J by 2 bases, 6 bases remained unmatched. Looked up from germline, CDR1 is MRHNA and CDR2 is SNTAGT. The CDR3 loop reads CASSAQRGSQETQYF. CDR3 sequence (DNA): TGTGCCAGCAGTGCCCAGCGGGGGTCTCAAGAGACCCAGTACTTC.

In its sample, this clone was seen a few times. The CDR3 coding sequence is TGTGCCAGCAGCTTGGCCGCGTTATACAATGAGCAGTTCTTC. Protein sequence: CASSLAALYNEQFF. This chain connects TRBV5-4 to TRBJ2-1; no clear D. The V gene lost 0 bases and the J gene lost 4 bases, with 8 bases spanning the gap. The CDR3 is made up of 14 amino acids. Germline CDR1 is SGHNT and CDR2 is YYREEE (reference sequence). The variable domain in full, completed from reference TRBV5-4 and TRBJ2-1, reads ETGVTQSPTHLIKTRGQQVTLRCSSQSGHNTVSWYQQALGQGPQFIFQYYREEENGRGNFPPRFSGLQFPNYSSELNVNALELDDSALYLCASSLAALYNEQFFGPGTRLTVL.

This clone was seen just once. The chain employs TRBV28 and TRBJ2-7, with D maybe TRBD1 (5 bases). In germline, CDR1 is MDHEN, CDR2 SYDVKM. CDR3 length equals 14 residues. The V end was cut by 1 base, the J end by 2 bases, with 9 bases between. The CDR3, as DNA: TGTGCCAGCAGTTTATTGCAGGGCACCTACGAGCAGTACTTC. It encodes CASSLLQGTYEQYF. The complete variable domain, with remaining parts taken from reference TRBV28 and TRBJ2-7, reads DVKVTQSSRYLVKRTGEKVFLECVQDMDHENMFWYRQDPGLGLRLIYFSYDVKMKEKGDIPEGYSVSREKKERFSLILESASTNQTSMYLCASSLLQGTYEQYFGPGTRLTVT.

The chain is built from TRBV11-1 and TRBJ2-7; perhaps TRBD2 as D (6 bases). Trimming shortened V by 5 bases and J by 5 bases, and 10 bases separated the two germline ends. The germline gives CDR1 SGHAT, CDR2 FQDESV (reference sequence). This CDR3 has 12 residues. DNA of the CDR3: TGTGCCAGCAGCCTTACGGGGGACGAGCAGTACTTC. Protein product: CASSLTGDEQYF.

The V gene is TRBV25-1, the J gene TRBJ1-2; maybe TRBD1 (5 bases). Germline V lookup: CDR1 MGHDK, CDR2 SYGVNS. The V gene lost 3 bases and the J gene lost 0 bases, with 11 bases spanning the gap. The CDR3 is made up of 15 amino acids. CDR3 residues: CASSDLQEPNYGYTF. The CDR3 region has the DNA TGTGCCAGCAGTGATTTACAGGAGCCTAACTATGGCTACACCTTC.

This chain connects TRBV4-1 to TRBJ2-1; D perhaps matches TRBD1 (6 bases). The V end was cut by 1 base, the J end by 7 bases, with 17 bases between. Germline values: CDR1 MGHRA, CDR2 YSYEKL. The CDR3 runs 16 residues. The chain's CDR3 is CASSQASGTIRNEQFF. In DNA form, the CDR3 reads TGCGCCAGCAGCCAAGCTTCCGGGACAATAAGGAATGAGCAGTTCTTC.